The rows below give T cell receptor beta chains drawn from one sample of a study of T cell repertoires in cytomegalovirus infection. TCRdb re-called the reads through MiXCR, storing one row per CDR3 protein. The sample shows around 500,000 distinct CDR3 sequences, 40% to 50% of them seen only once. The antigens these receptors bind are not known. The sample in question was cultured PBMCs, obtained from culture after CMV antigen stimulation. The receptors come from a human donor in good health (CMV status not recorded). Some clones in this sample may be carry-over from other donors' samples. CDR3s include the opening cysteine and the closing phenylalanine or tryptophan. D genes are given only for firm matches. Clone size appears in some rows only: once, few, many, or a class for an expanded clone.

. TRBJ2-1 TRBV28 . CASSLFREGSNEQFF TGTGCCAGCAGTTTATTTAGAGAAGGGAGCAATGAGCAGTTCTTC
. TRBJ2-2 TRBV19 . CASSQYIAGELFF TGTGCCAGTAGTCAATATATCGCCGGGGAGCTGTTTTTT
. TRBJ2-7 TRBV20-1 TRBD1 CSASNPRGQHLYEQYF TGCAGTGCTAGTAACCCCCGGGGACAGCACCTTTACGAGCAGTACTTC
. TRBJ1-2 TRBV2 . CASTLQGSGYTF TGTGCCAGCACTTTACAGGGATCTGGCTACACCTTC
. TRBJ2-3 TRBV12-3/TRBV12-4 . CASSFVGGAGDTQYF TGTGCCAGCAGTTTCGTTGGGGGGGCCGGAGATACGCAGTATTTT
. TRBJ2-1 TRBV7-2 . CASSLGDLPEQFF TGTGCCAGCAGCTTAGGGGATCTACCTGAGCAGTTCTTC
. TRBJ2-7 TRBV4-1 . CASQRGTRWDYEQYF TGTGCCAGCCAGAGGGGTACGCGGTGGGACTACGAGCAGTACTTC
few TRBJ2-6 TRBV7-8 TRBD2 CASSLGVGGASGANVLTF TGTGCCAGCAGCTTAGGGGTCGGGGGGGCCAGTGGGGCCAACGTCCTGACTTTC
. TRBJ2-1 TRBV20-1 . CSASPTLDNEQFF TGCAGTGCTAGCCCTACGCTAGACAATGAGCAGTTCTTC
. TRBJ2-1 TRBV20-1 . CSARRPGGVNNEQFF TGCAGTGCTAGAAGGCCCGGGGGCGTGAACAATGAGCAGTTCTTC
. TRBJ2-3 TRBV7-9 TRBD2 CASSGGGLARTDTQYF TGTGCCAGCAGCGGGGGAGGACTAGCGCGCACAGATACGCAGTATTTT
. TRBJ2-1 TRBV15 . CATSNGSGLEQFF TGTGCCACCAGCAACGGGTCCGGCTTGGAGCAGTTCTTC
. TRBJ2-7 TRBV6-2/TRBV6-3 . CASSYTLGGPNEQYF TGTGCCAGCAGTTACACCCTAGGAGGGCCAAACGAGCAGTACTTC
few TRBJ2-6 TRBV18 . CASSRGPAAGANVLTF TGTGCCAGCTCACGGGGGCCCGCGGCTGGGGCCAACGTCCTGACTTTC
. TRBJ1-1 TRBV10-3 TRBD1 CAISIGQAEAFF TGTGCCATCAGCATCGGACAGGCGGAAGCTTTCTTT
few TRBJ2-6 TRBV24-1 . CATSLSGEPGANVLTF TGTGCCACCAGTCTTTCCGGGGAACCTGGGGCCAACGTCCTGACTTTC
. TRBJ1-1 TRBV7-9 . CASRGNQAFF TGTGCCAGCCGGGGGAATCAAGCTTTCTTT
few TRBJ1-5 TRBV20-1 . CSAGAGMVGTQHF TGCAGTGCTGGGGCCGGGATGGTGGGGACCCAGCATTTT
. TRBJ2-7 TRBV4-3 . CASSQDRGTPLTYEQYF TGCGCCAGCAGCCAAGATAGAGGGACCCCCCTTACCTACGAGCAGTACTTC
. TRBJ2-2 TRBV5-1 TRBD1 CASSPKDRDLTGELFF TGCGCCAGCAGCCCGAAAGACAGGGATCTAACCGGGGAGCTGTTTTTT
few TRBJ2-5 TRBV11-2 . CASSLVGQSETQYF TGTGCCAGCAGCTTAGTCGGACAGTCGGAGACCCAGTACTTC
. TRBJ1-1 TRBV4-1 . CASSHSQGTPEAFF TGCGCCAGCAGCCATAGCCAGGGGACTCCTGAAGCTTTCTTT
few TRBJ1-5 TRBV28 . CASSLILQPQHF TGTGCCAGCAGTTTAATATTGCAGCCCCAGCATTTT
. TRBJ1-2 TRBV4-2 TRBD1 CASSPTGGRWGYTF TGTGCCAGCAGTCCCACAGGGGGGCGATGGGGCTACACCTTC
. TRBJ1-3 TRBV6-1 . CASRAAGVGNTIYF TGTGCCAGCAGAGCGGCAGGGGTTGGAAACACCATATATTTT
. TRBJ1-5 TRBV5-1 TRBD1 CASSPGTESNQPQHF TGCGCCAGCAGCCCCGGGACAGAGAGTAATCAGCCCCAGCATTTT
. TRBJ2-3 TRBV5-1 TRBD1 CASSFSRDRVADTQYF TGCGCCAGCAGCTTCTCCCGGGACAGGGTGGCAGATACGCAGTATTTT
few TRBJ1-1 TRBV12-3/TRBV12-4 . CASSRAGEAFF TGTGCCAGCAGTCGGGCGGGTGAAGCTTTCTTT
. TRBJ2-4 TRBV11-2 TRBD2 CASSLRLTSGVGMAKNIQYF TGTGCCAGCAGCTTAAGGTTGACTAGCGGGGTAGGGATGGCCAAAAACATTCAGTACTTC
few TRBJ2-1 TRBV6-5 . CASSYGTGTLNEQFF TGTGCCAGCAGTTACGGGACGGGAACTCTCAATGAGCAGTTCTTC
few TRBJ2-1 TRBV6-5 TRBD1 CASRIDRAYNEQFF TGTGCCAGCAGGATTGACAGGGCTTACAATGAGCAGTTCTTC
many TRBJ2-1 TRBV7-2 . CASSRGSYNEQFF TGTGCCAGCAGCCGAGGATCCTACAATGAGCAGTTCTTC
. TRBJ2-3 TRBV6-1 TRBD1 CASSRDRGGLSTDTQYF TGTGCCAGCAGCCGGGACAGGGGGGGACTTAGCACAGATACGCAGTATTTT
. TRBJ2-7 TRBV27 TRBD1 CASRLGQGYEQYF TGTGCCAGCAGACTGGGACAGGGGTACGAGCAGTACTTC
. TRBJ1-6 TRBV19 . CASSMISNSPLHF TGTGCCAGTAGTATGATCAGTAATTCACCCCTCCACTTT
. TRBJ1-5 TRBV7-2 . CASSLFVNSVHQPQHF TGTGCCAGCAGCTTATTCGTGAACTCTGTTCATCAGCCCCAGCATTTT
. TRBJ2-5 TRBV2 . CASSEQQSQETQYF TGTGCCAGCAGTGAACAGCAGTCCCAAGAGACCCAGTACTTC
. TRBJ2-7 TRBV7-2 . CASSLGSGTYEQYF TGTGCCAGCAGCTTAGGATCCGGGACCTACGAGCAGTACTTC
. TRBJ1-5 TRBV6-6 TRBD1 CASSYSGQGLSNQPQHF TGTGCCAGCAGTTACTCCGGACAGGGACTTAGCAATCAGCCCCAGCATTTT
. TRBJ2-2 TRBV6-1 . CASSPTPPANTGELFF TGTGCCAGCAGTCCAACCCCCCCCGCGAACACCGGGGAGCTGTTTTTT
. TRBJ2-7 TRBV29-1 TRBD1 CSVSRDRGRNEQYF TGCAGCGTATCCCGGGACAGGGGGCGGAACGAGCAGTACTTC
. TRBJ1-3 TRBV10-3 TRBD1 CANSRDRSSGNTIYF TGTGCCAACTCTCGGGACAGGAGCTCTGGAAACACCATATATTTT
. TRBJ1-1 TRBV7-2 . CASSLIATNTEAFF TGTGCCAGCAGCTTAATTGCGACGAACACTGAAGCTTTCTTT